What follows is one T cell receptor beta chain and its context. The data were obtained in a study of blood T cell repertoires in COVID-19. Study-level information: T cells, B-cell-depleted T cells, or PBMCs supplied cDNA or gDNA.

Produced via immunoSEQ multiplex PCR; TCRdb's table is partial and in-frame only. The data hold about 240,000 clones, with 75% to 90% observed a single time. Germline CDR1 reads SGDLS; CDR2 reads YYNGEE. There are 13 residues in the CDR3. Deletions cut 4 bases from V and 1 base from J, with 8 bases between. The age range of participants was about 18 to 95 years, with residence in about two dozen US areas. Two negative PCRs, clearance, or symptom resolution characterized the recovered Cohort 3 donors. This TCR was recovered from a woman aged 25 to 39 who had recovered from COVID-19. The chain recombines TRBV9 with TRBJ2-5; the D is unclear. The material sequenced was PBMCs or T cells enriched from blood (not recorded which). DNA for the CDR3: TGTGCCAGCAGCCCCCGAGGCCAAGAGACCCAGTACTTC. It specifies CASSPRGQETQYF.